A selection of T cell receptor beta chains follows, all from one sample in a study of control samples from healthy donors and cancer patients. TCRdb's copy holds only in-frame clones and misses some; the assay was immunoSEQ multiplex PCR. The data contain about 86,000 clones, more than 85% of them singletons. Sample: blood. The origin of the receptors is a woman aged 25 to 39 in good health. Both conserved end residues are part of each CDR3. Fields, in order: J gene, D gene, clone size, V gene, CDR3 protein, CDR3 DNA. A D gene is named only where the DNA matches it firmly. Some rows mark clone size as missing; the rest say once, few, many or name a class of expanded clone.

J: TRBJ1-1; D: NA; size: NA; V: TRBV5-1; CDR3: CASSLGQVEAFF; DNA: TGCGCCAGCAGCTTGGGTCAGGTTGAAGCTTTCTTT
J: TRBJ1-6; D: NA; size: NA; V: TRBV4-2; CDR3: CASSHDTGVNSPLHF; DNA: TGTGCCAGCAGCCACGATACCGGGGTAAATTCACCCCTCCACTTT
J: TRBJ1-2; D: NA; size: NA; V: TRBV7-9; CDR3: CASSLLAFKPGYGYTF; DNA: TGTGCCAGCAGCTTATTGGCTTTTAAACCTGGCTATGGCTACACCTTC
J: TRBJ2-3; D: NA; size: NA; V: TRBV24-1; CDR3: CATSDPTLPTQYF; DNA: TGTGCCACCAGTGATCCGACTCTGCCTACGCAGTATTTT
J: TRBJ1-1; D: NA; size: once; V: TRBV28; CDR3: CASSLPPWGGNTEAFF; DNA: TGTGCCAGCAGTTTGCCCCCGTGGGGAGGGAACACTGAAGCTTTCTTT
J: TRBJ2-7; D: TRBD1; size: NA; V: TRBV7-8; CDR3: CASSLKGSGQGFYEQYF; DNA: TGTGCCAGCAGCCTAAAGGGGTCCGGACAGGGTTTCTACGAGCAGTACTTC
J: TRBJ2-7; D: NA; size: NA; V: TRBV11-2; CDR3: CASSFGTPPYEQYF; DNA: TGTGCCAGCAGCTTCGGGACACCTCCCTACGAGCAGTACTTC
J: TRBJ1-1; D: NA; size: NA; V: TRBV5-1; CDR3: CASSRKIGGNTEAFF; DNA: TGCGCCAGCAGCAGAAAAATAGGAGGGAACACTGAAGCTTTCTTT
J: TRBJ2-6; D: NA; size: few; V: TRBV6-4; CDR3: CASSEDSSGANVLTF; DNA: TGTGCCAGCAGTGAGGACAGCTCTGGGGCCAACGTCCTGACTTTC
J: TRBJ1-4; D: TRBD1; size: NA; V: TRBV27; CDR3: CASSFEGASEKLFF; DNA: TGTGCCAGCAGTTTTGAGGGGGCGTCTGAAAAACTGTTTTTT
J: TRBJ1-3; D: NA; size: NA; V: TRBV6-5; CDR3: CASSRSRGGNTIYF; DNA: TGTGCCAGCAGCCGCAGCAGGGGTGGAAACACCATATATTTT
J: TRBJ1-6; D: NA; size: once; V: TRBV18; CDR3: CASSPESSYNSPLHF; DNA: TGTGCCAGCTCACCGGAAAGCTCCTATAATTCACCCCTCCACTTT
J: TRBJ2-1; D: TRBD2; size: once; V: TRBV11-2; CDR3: CASSLAFAGGSVEQFF; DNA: TGTGCCAGCAGCTTAGCATTTGCGGGAGGGTCTGTTGAGCAGTTCTTC
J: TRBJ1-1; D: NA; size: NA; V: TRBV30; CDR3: CAWRLDRTMNTEAFF; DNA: TGTGCCTGGAGACTCGACAGAACCATGAACACTGAAGCTTTCTTT
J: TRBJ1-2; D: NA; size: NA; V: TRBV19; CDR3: CASRDSLDNYGYTF; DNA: TGTGCCAGTAGGGACAGTCTTGATAACTATGGCTACACCTTC
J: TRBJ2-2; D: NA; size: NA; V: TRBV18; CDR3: CASSPSGGFTGELFF; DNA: TGTGCCAGCTCACCTTCAGGAGGATTCACCGGGGAGCTGTTTTTT
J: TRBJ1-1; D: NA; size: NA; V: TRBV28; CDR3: CASSSPQGNTEAFF; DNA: TGTGCCAGCAGTTCTCCACAGGGGAACACTGAAGCTTTCTTT
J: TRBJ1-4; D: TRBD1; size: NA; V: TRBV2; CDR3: CASSETGGGLLGKLFF; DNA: TGTGCCAGCAGCGAGACAGGGGGCGGACTACTCGGAAAACTGTTTTTT
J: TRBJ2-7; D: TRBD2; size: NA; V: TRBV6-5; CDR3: CASSYSSSGFSYEQYF; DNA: TGTGCCAGCAGTTACTCTTCTAGCGGATTTTCCTACGAGCAGTACTTC